This T cell receptor (beta chain) was documented in a study of blood T cell repertoires in COVID-19. Data came from immunoSEQ multiplex PCR; TCRdb stores just in-frame clones and leaves some out. The sample includes 250,000 to 350,000 clones, 90% of them seen just once. The germline V gene has CDR1 LNHDA and CDR2 SQIVND (reference sequence). The V gene lost 6 bases and the J gene lost 11 bases, with 17 bases spanning the gap. The CDR3 is 13 residues long. The sequencing sample was made of PBMCs or T cells enriched from blood (not recorded which). The rearrangement links TRBV19 to TRBJ1-5; D uncertain. This receptor was taken from a man aged 55 to 69 who had recovered from COVID-19. CDR3 region: CASSHTPSRAQHF. For the CDR3, the DNA is TGTGCCAGTAGCCATACCCCATCGAGGGCCCAGCATTTT.